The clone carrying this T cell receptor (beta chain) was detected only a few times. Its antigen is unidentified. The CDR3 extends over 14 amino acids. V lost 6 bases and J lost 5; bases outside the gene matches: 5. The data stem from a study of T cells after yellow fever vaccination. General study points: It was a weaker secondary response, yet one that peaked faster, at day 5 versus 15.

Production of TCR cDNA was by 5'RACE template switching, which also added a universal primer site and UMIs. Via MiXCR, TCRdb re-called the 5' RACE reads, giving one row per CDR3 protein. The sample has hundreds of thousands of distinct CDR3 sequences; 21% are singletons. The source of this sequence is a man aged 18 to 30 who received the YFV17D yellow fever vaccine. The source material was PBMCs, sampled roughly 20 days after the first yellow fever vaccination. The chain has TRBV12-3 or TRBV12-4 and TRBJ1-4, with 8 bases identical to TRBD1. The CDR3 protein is CASSPRGRNEKLFF. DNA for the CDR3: TGTGCCAGCAGCCCCAGGGGGCGGAATGAAAAACTGTTTTTT.